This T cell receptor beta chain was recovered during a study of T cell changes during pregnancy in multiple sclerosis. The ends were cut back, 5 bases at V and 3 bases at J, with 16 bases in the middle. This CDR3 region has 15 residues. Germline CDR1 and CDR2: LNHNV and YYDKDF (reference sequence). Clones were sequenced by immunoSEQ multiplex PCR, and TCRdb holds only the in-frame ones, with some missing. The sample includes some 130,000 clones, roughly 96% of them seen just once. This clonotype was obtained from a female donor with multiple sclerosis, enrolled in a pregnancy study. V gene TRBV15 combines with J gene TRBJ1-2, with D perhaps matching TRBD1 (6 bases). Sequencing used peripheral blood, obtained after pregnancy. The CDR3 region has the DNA TGTGCCACCAGCCCATACAGGGCTTCCGACTATGGCTACACCTTC. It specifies CATSPYRASDYGYTF.